The 26 T cell receptor beta chains reported below all come from one sample, sequenced in a study of beta chain features in type 1 diabetes. Findings and caveats of the study: Shortening of TCRB CDR3s, moderate but significant, appeared in all four CD4+ subsets of Type 1 diabetes patients.

Of the isolated RNA, all was reverse transcribed, and so the sequenced material was expressed TCRB transcripts. Some clones are missing from TCRdb's copy, which holds only in-frame ones; the method was immunoSEQ multiplex PCR. The table has hundreds of thousands of clones, roughly 13% seen once. Their specific antigens are unknown. Sequenced sample: naive CD4+ T cells from blood. The receptors shown here come from a young man with type 1 diabetes.

This clone was observed a few times. The rearrangement uses TRBV10-3 and TRBJ2-5; D might be TRBD1 (5 bases). Germline V gene sequence: CDR1 ENHRY, CDR2 SYGVKD. This CDR3 is built from 15 residues. V was shortened by 4 bases and J by 5 bases, with 17 bases between the two germline ends. The CDR3 DNA reads TGTGCCATCAGTGCACGGACGCAGGGCCCGGAGACCCAGTACTTC. The encoded protein is CAISARTQGPETQYF.

This clone was detected a few times. The chain employs TRBV19 and TRBJ2-2, with 8 positions matching TRBD1. Germline lookup yields CDR1 LNHDA and CDR2 SQIVND (reference sequence). This CDR3 region has 14 residues. The trim removed 4 bases at V and 5 bases at J, leaving 3 bases unmatched. The CDR3 protein is CASSTDRATGELFF. Written as DNA, the CDR3 is TGTGCCAGTAGTACGGACAGGGCGACCGGGGAGCTGTTTTTT.

The chain couples TRBV29-1 to TRBJ1-1; D call uncertain. Per the germline V gene, CDR1 is SQVTM and CDR2 is ANQGSEA. The V end was cut by 0 bases, the J end by 9 bases, with 17 bases between. The length of the CDR3 is 14 residues. CDR3 DNA sequence: TGCAGCGTTGAAGATGCCCCCCCGGAGGCTAAAGCTTTCTTT. Its protein product is CSVEDAPPEAKAFF.

This clone was found a few times. The CDR3 DNA follows: TGTGCCAGCAGCCCAACCGGGACACAAACCGGGGAGCTGTTTTTT. It yields the protein CASSPTGTQTGELFF. The chain uses TRBV7-9 and TRBJ2-2; D might be TRBD1 (6 bases). V lost 5 bases, J lost 5 bases, and 15 bases lay in between. Germline V lookup: CDR1 SEHNR, CDR2 FQNEAQ (reference sequence). The CDR3 sequence is 15 residues long.

For this clone: Mismatch with germline at one junction end may stem from a read error. The V call is TRBV7-7, the J call TRBJ2-3; weak D call: TRBD2 (6 bases). Germline V gene lookup returns CDR1 SSHAT and CDR2 FNYEAQ (reference sequence). The CDR3 runs to 12 residues. This chain's CDR3 is CASSLAGGTQYF. The CDR3 DNA reads TGTGCTAGCAGCTTAGCCGGGGGTACGCAGTATTTT.

The CDR3 DNA is TGTGCCTGGAACAGGGGTAACTATGGCTACACCTTC. Amino acids: CAWNRGNYGYTF. The J gene is TRBJ1-2, the V gene TRBV30; 7 bases match TRBD1. The CDR3 spans 12 residues. With V trimmed by 4 bases and J by 1 base, 0 bases remained unmatched. Germline-derived CDR1 and CDR2 are GTSNPN and SVGIG (reference sequence). Combining the CDR3 with reference TRBV30 and TRBJ1-2 gives the whole variable domain SQTIHQWPATLVQPVGSPLSLECTVEGTSNPNLYWYRQAAGRGLQLLFYSVGIGQISSEVPQNLSASRPQDRQFILSSKKLLLSDSGFYLCAWNRGNYGYTFGSGTRLTVV.

The genes are TRBV25-1 and TRBJ2-5; D uncertain. With 4 bases removed from V and 5 bases from J, the gap between germline ends came to 11 bases. This CDR3 contains 13 residues. Germline V lookup: CDR1 MGHDK, CDR2 SYGVNS. CDR3 residues: CASSAPGRETQYF. The DNA of the CDR3 is TGTGCCAGCAGTGCCCCCGGTCGCGAGACCCAGTACTTC.

This clone came up once. This chain links TRBV30 with TRBJ2-7; possibly TRBD1 for D (6 bases). Deletions cut 2 bases from V and 6 bases from J, with 14 bases between. The V gene's germline CDR1 is GTSNPN and CDR2 SVGIG (reference sequence). This CDR3 comprises 13 residues. Written as DNA, the CDR3 is TGTGCCTGGAGTTGGGGACACCCTGGCGAGCAGTACTTC. It translates to CAWSWGHPGEQYF.

The J gene is TRBJ2-7, the V gene TRBV21-1. TRBV21-1 corresponds to a pseudogene. The length of the CDR3 is 14 residues. The CDR3 DNA is TGTGCCAGCAGCCAAGATGGTTCGTCCTACGAGCAGTACTTC. Translating it yields CASSQDGSSYEQYF.

This clone has only a few counts. The chain is built from TRBV7-9 and TRBJ1-1; D gene ambiguous. CDR1 and CDR2 from the germline V gene are SEHNR and FQNEAQ (reference sequence). Trimming left V 2 bases short and J 4 bases short, with 5 bases between. The CDR3 is made up of 12 amino acids. The CDR3 nucleotides are TGTGCCAGCAGCTTATTTGGCACTGAAGCTTTCTTT. It codes for CASSLFGTEAFF.

The CDR3 loop is CASSYRLGDTDTQYF. For the CDR3, the DNA is TGTGCCAGCAGCTACCGACTAGGAGATACAGATACGCAGTATTTT. The chain recombines TRBV7-6 with TRBJ2-3; weak D call: TRBD2 (6 bases). Germline CDR1 reads SGHVS; CDR2 reads FNYEAQ. V gave up 4 bases and J gave up 3 bases, with 14 bases separating them. The CDR3 is made up of 15 amino acids.

V and J are TRBV2 and TRBJ2-7; 7 bases are a match to TRBD2. V trimming: 8 bases; J trimming: 5 bases; junction bases outside the gene matches: 9. CDR3 length: 13 residues. Germline V gene lookup returns CDR1 SNHLY and CDR2 FYNNEI. The CDR3 DNA reads TGTGCCAGCGCGGGGGAAGGGATCCACGAGCAGTACTTC. Translating gives CASAGEGIHEQYF. Drawing the rest from reference TRBV2 and TRBJ2-7, the complete variable domain is EPEVTQTPSHQVTQMGQEVILRCVPISNHLYFYWYRQILGQKVEFLVSFYNNEISEKSEIFDDQFSVERPDGSNFTLKIRSTKLEDSAMYFCASAGEGIHEQYFGPGTRLTVT.

This clone was seen only a few times. The J gene is TRBJ1-1, the V gene TRBV6-5; possibly TRBD1 for D (6 bases). CDR3 length equals 14 residues. Germline V gene data show CDR1 as MNHEY and CDR2 as SVGAGI. V was pared by 10 bases and J by 6 bases, with 21 bases between. CDR3 nucleotides: TGTGCCACCAAAACAAAAAAGCCAGGGGCTGAAGCTTTCTTT. It is translated as CATKTKKPGAEAFF.

The sample holds a few counts of this clone. The chain has TRBV7-8 and TRBJ1-4, with unresolved D. Germline V gives CDR1 SGHVS, CDR2 FQNEAQ. CDR3 length: 13 residues. V shed 3 bases and J shed 5 bases, with 7 bases lying between them. For the CDR3, the DNA is TGTGCCAGCAGCTTGGTACTAAATGAAAAACTGTTTTTT. This translates into CASSLVLNEKLFF.

The rearrangement links TRBV6-5 to TRBJ1-1, with D possibly being TRBD1 (5 bases). Germline V gene lookup returns CDR1 MNHEY and CDR2 SVGAGI. Trimming removed 4 bases at V and 1 base at J, with 10 bases between. There are 14 residues in the CDR3. DNA of the CDR3: TGTGCCAGCAGTTCCAGGGAAAGGAACACTGAAGCTTTCTTT. Its translation is CASSSRERNTEAFF.

The chain employs TRBV28 and TRBJ1-6; 9 positions agree with TRBD1. CDR1 MDHEN and CDR2 SYDVKM come from the germline V gene. The CDR3 contains 15 residues. The V and J ends lost 5 bases and 7 bases, in that order; junction bases with no gene match: 6. The CDR3 is CASSNRGQGNSPLHF. The DNA for the CDR3 is TGTGCCAGCAGTAACAGGGGGCAGGGGAATTCACCCCTCCACTTT.

This clone was seen a handful of times. The chain has TRBV9 and TRBJ1-5, with D uncertain. This CDR3 spans 16 amino acids. Germline CDR1 reads SGDLS; CDR2 reads YYNGEE. Trimming took off 3 bases at V and 0 bases at J, with 13 bases between the two ends. CDR3 coding DNA: TGTGCCAGCAGCGGTGACCCAGCCCATAGCAATCAGCCCCAGCATTTT. Protein: CASSGDPAHSNQPQHF.

A few counts support this clone. Written as DNA, the CDR3 is TGTGCCGAGGGGCATTCCTACAATGAGCAGTTCTTC. It yields the protein CAEGHSYNEQFF. The V gene is TRBV30, the J gene TRBJ2-1; D may be TRBD1 or TRBD2 (5 bases each). CDR1 and CDR2 from the germline V gene are GTSNPN and SVGIG (reference sequence). V lost 8 bases and J lost 1, with 9 bases in between. The CDR3 totals 12 residues.

This clone was seen a handful of times. The V call is TRBV7-7, the J call TRBJ2-3; D is possibly TRBD2 (6 bases). The V end was cut by 0 bases, the J end by 0 bases, with 7 bases between. CDR1 and CDR2 (germline): SSHAT, FNYEAQ (reference sequence). This CDR3 is built from 15 residues. The CDR3 reads CASSLAGGSTDTQYF. For the CDR3, the DNA is TGTGCCAGCAGCTTAGCCGGGGGAAGCACAGATACGCAGTATTTT.

The J gene is TRBJ2-7, the V gene TRBV10-3; 10 nucleotides agree with TRBD1. Germline loops: CDR1 ENHRY, CDR2 SYGVKD. The V segment lost 2 bases and the J segment 6 bases; nucleotides outside the gene matches: 7. The CDR3 consists of 15 residues. This CDR3 is CAISETRDRGVEQYF. Written as DNA, the CDR3 is TGTGCCATCAGTGAGACCCGGGACAGGGGAGTCGAGCAGTACTTC.

This clone was detected only a few times. Other DNA sequences in the sample encode the same CDR3. This rearrangement joins TRBV7-2 to TRBJ2-5; either TRBD1 or TRBD2 may supply D (7 bases each). The V gene's germline CDR1 is SGHTA and CDR2 FQGNSA. This CDR3 is 13 amino acids long. Deletions cut 5 bases from V and 4 bases from J, with 11 bases between. The CDR3 is CASSPRGGETQYF. CDR3 DNA: TGTGCCAGCAGCCCCAGGGGGGGAGAGACCCAGTACTTC. Using reference TRBV7-2 and TRBJ2-5 for the parts outside the CDR3, the full variable domain is GAGVSQSPSNKVTEKGKDVELRCDPISGHTALYWYRQSLGQGLEFLIYFQGNSAPDKSGLPSDRFSAERTGGSVSTLTIQRTQQEDSAVYLCASSPRGGETQYFGPGTRLLVL.

The table lists this clone with a few counts. The same CDR3 also results from other DNA sequences found in this sample. The chain is built from TRBV5-1 and TRBJ2-1; TRBD2 agrees at 9 bases. CDR1 and CDR2 (germline): SGHRS, YFSETQ. After removal of 4 bases from V and 7 bases from J, the junction contained 3 bases not matched to a gene. CDR3 size: 13 residues. CDR3 sequence: CASSDGLANEQFF. CDR3 DNA: TGCGCCAGCAGCGACGGACTAGCGAATGAGCAGTTCTTC.

This clone was counted between two and nine times. This chain joins TRBV6-1 and TRBJ2-7; D may be TRBD1 (6 bases). Trimming took off 0 bases at V and 2 bases at J, with 8 bases between the two ends. This CDR3 is 14 amino acids long. Germline V gives CDR1 MNHNS, CDR2 SASEGT. For the CDR3, the DNA is TGTGCCAGCAGTGAAGCGAACAGGGCCTACGAGCAGTACTTC. Translated, it gives CASSEANRAYEQYF.

This clone has only a few counts. The rearrangement uses TRBV7-3 and TRBJ2-6, with D hard to call. This CDR3 has 15 amino acids. Trimming removed 2 bases at V and 0 bases at J, with 5 bases between. Germline-derived CDR1 and CDR2 are SGHTA and FQGTGA. The CDR3 is CASSLAVSGANVLTF. CDR3 nucleotide sequence: TGTGCCAGCAGCTTAGCGGTCTCTGGGGCCAACGTCCTGACTTTC.

V gene TRBV6-5 combines with J gene TRBJ1-2, with TRBD1 as a possible D gene (5 bases). Trimming removed 6 bases at V and 8 bases at J, with 19 bases between. Germline values: CDR1 MNHEY, CDR2 SVGAGI. CDR3 length: 14 residues. The CDR3 sequence: CASRPQGARKGYTF. CDR3 DNA sequence: TGTGCCAGCAGACCCCAAGGGGCCCGGAAAGGCTACACCTTC.

This chain uses TRBV29-1 with TRBJ1-1; tentatively, D is TRBD1 (6 bases). Germline V lookup: CDR1 SQVTM, CDR2 ANQGSEA. Trimming cost V 6 bases and J 1 base, with 18 bases left between them. The CDR3 length is 15 residues. The CDR3 reads CSVPTSGQPNTEAFF. The CDR3 coding sequence is TGCAGCGTCCCTACCTCGGGACAACCGAACACTGAAGCTTTCTTT.